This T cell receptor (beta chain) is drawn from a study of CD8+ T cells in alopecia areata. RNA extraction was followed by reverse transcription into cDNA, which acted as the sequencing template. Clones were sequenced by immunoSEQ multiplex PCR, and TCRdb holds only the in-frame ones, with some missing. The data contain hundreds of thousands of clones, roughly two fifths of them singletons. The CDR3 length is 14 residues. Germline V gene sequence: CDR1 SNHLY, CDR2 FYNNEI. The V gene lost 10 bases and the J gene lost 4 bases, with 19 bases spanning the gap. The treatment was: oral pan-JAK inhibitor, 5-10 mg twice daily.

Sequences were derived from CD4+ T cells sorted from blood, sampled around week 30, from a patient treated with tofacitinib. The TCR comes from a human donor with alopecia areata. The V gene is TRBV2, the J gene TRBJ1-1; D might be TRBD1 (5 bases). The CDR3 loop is CAIPKGVRGTEAFF. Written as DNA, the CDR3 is TGTGCCATACCGAAAGGGGTACGTGGCACTGAAGCTTTCTTT. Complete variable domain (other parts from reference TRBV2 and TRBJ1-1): EPEVTQTPSHQVTQMGQEVILRCVPISNHLYFYWYRQILGQKVEFLVSFYNNEISEKSEIFDDQFSVERPDGSNFTLKIRSTKLEDSAMYFCAIPKGVRGTEAFFGQGTRLTVV.